These T cell receptor beta chains were read from a single sample in a study of T cell responses to AZD1222 COVID-19 vaccine. Profiling relied on immunoSEQ multiplex PCR, and the TCRdb table lists in-frame clones only, not all of them. Here the sample spans roughly 120,000 clones, 85% being singletons. The sequencing here drew on peripheral blood, taken 28 days after the second AZD1222 dose. The receptor source for this set is an adult who received the AZD1222 COVID-19 vaccine. CDR3s include the opening cysteine and the closing phenylalanine or tryptophan. Fields, in order: clone size, V gene, J gene, CDR3 length, D gene, CDR3 protein, CDR3 DNA. The D gene is left open where the match is weak. Expanded clones get a size class; other rows say once, few or many, or leave the size out.

>-|TRBV7-8|TRBJ2-3|16|-
CASSSPRDGVGDTQYF
TGTGCCAGCAGCTCCCCCAGGGACGGGGTTGGTGATACGCAGTATTTT
>-|TRBV2|TRBJ1-3|14|-
CASSDRLSGNTIYF
TGTGCCAGCAGTGACCGGCTCTCTGGAAACACCATATATTTT
>few|TRBV12-3/TRBV12-4|TRBJ2-3|13|TRBD2
CASGLAGGDTQYF
TGTGCCAGCGGACTAGCGGGGGGGGATACGCAGTATTTT
>-|TRBV24-1|TRBJ1-5|15|-
CATSEGTVNNQPQHF
TGTGCCACCAGTGAGGGGACGGTCAACAATCAGCCCCAGCATTTT
>-|TRBV12-1|TRBJ2-1|15|-
CASSKERGTGSEQFF
TGTGCCAGCAGCAAGGAACGGGGTACAGGGAGTGAGCAGTTCTTC
>-|TRBV28|TRBJ2-1|15|-
CASRLGRWPRNEQFF
TGTGCCAGCAGGTTGGGCCGGTGGCCGCGCAATGAGCAGTTCTTC
>-|TRBV19|TRBJ2-7|14|-
CASSINPGSDEQYF
TGTGCCAGTAGTATAAATCCCGGATCGGACGAGCAGTACTTC
>-|TRBV7-8|TRBJ1-3|16|-
CASSLAGEVGGNTIYF
TGTGCCAGCAGCTTAGCGGGGGAAGTGGGTGGAAACACCATATATTTT
>-|TRBV12-3/TRBV12-4|TRBJ1-1|11|-
CATWKGAWPFF
TGTGCCACCTGGAAGGGCGCCTGGCCTTTCTTT
>-|TRBV6-2/TRBV6-3|TRBJ2-1|16|TRBD2
CASSLRGAGGPVEQFF
TGTGCCAGCAGTTTGAGAGGAGCGGGGGGGCCGGTTGAGCAGTTCTTC
>-|TRBV6-5|TRBJ2-2|14|-
CASTGGGNTGELFF
TGTGCCAGCACCGGTGGGGGGAACACCGGGGAGCTGTTTTTT
>-|TRBV11-2|TRBJ1-2|14|TRBD1
CASSPGQGADGYTF
TGTGCCAGCAGCCCCGGACAGGGGGCAGATGGCTACACCTTC
>-|TRBV4-2|TRBJ1-5|14|-
CASSQGRINQPQHF
TGTGCCAGCAGCCAAGGTCGGATCAATCAGCCCCAGCATTTT
>-|TRBV5-1|TRBJ2-7|14|TRBD1
CASSRTGINYEQYF
TGCGCCAGCAGCCGGACAGGGATTAACTACGAGCAGTACTTC
>-|TRBV11-3|TRBJ2-2|16|-
CASSLDVRKFAGELFF
TGTGCCAGCAGCTTGGACGTCAGGAAATTCGCCGGGGAGCTGTTTTTT
>-|TRBV29-1|TRBJ1-1|14|TRBD1
CSVDRGGAGTEAFF
TGCAGCGTGGACAGGGGGGGCGCGGGCACTGAAGCTTTCTTT
>-|TRBV7-6|TRBJ2-3|13|-
CASSLKLGDTQYF
TGTGCCAGCAGCTTAAAGTTAGGGGATACGCAGTATTTT
>few|TRBV7-3|TRBJ1-6|14|-
CASSLRQGRSPLHF
TGTGCCAGCAGCTTAAGGCAGGGACGGTCACCCCTCCACTTT
>-|TRBV3-1/TRBV3-2|TRBJ1-2|16|TRBD1
CASSQDTGAKVYGYTF
TGTGCCAGCAGCCAAGATACAGGGGCGAAGGTTTATGGCTACACCTTC
>once|TRBV7-2|TRBJ1-1|14|-
CASTPGTVNTEAFF
TGTGCCAGCACCCCAGGGACGGTGAACACTGAAGCTTTCTTT
>few|TRBV7-9|TRBJ2-3|14|TRBD1
CASSVGQDTDTQYF
TGTGCCAGCAGCGTAGGACAGGACACAGATACGCAGTATTTT
>-|TRBV7-2|TRBJ1-1|15|-
CASSLMAAENTEAFF
TGTGCCAGCAGCTTGATGGCCGCCGAAAACACTGAAGCTTTCTTT
>-|TRBV3-1/TRBV3-2|TRBJ1-6|14|-
CASSGGRVYSPLHF
TGTGCCAGCAGCGGGGGGCGCGTCTATTCACCCCTCCACTTT
>-|TRBV7-2|TRBJ1-5|15|-
CASSLGSYSNQPQHF
TGTGCCAGCAGCTTAGGAAGTTATAGCAATCAGCCCCAGCATTTT